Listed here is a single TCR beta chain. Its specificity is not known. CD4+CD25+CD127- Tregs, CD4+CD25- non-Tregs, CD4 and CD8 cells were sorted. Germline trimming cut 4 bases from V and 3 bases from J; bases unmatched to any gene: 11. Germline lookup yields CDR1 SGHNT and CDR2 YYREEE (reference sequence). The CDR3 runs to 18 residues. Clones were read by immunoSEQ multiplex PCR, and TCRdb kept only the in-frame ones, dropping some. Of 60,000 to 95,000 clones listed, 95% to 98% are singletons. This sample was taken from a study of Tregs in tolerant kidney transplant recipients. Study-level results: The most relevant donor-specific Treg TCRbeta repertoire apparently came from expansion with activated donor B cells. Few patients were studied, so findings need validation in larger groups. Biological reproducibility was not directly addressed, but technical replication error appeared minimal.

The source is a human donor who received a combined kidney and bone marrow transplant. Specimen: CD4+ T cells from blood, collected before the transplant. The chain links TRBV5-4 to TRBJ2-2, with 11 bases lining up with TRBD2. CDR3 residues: CASSPIAGGLSYTGELFF. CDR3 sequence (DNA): TGTGCCAGCAGCCCCATAGCGGGGGGGCTCTCTTACACCGGGGAGCTGTTTTTT.